The 4 T cell receptor beta chains below come from one sample, sequenced in a study of T cell repertoires in cytomegalovirus infection. A single record per CDR3 protein comes from TCRdb applying MiXCR to the reads. Here the sample spans roughly 600,000 distinct CDR3 sequences, 24% being singletons. The sequencing sample was made of CD8+ T cells from PBMCs. Every receptor here comes from a human donor in good health (CMV status not recorded). Some clones in this sample may be carry-over from other donors' samples.

To note about this clonotype: It may be a read error: a sequence one base away is much more abundant. The chain employs TRBV6-1 and TRBJ2-1; D gene unclear. Germline V gives CDR1 MNHNS, CDR2 SASEGT. This CDR3 has 14 residues. CDR3 nucleotides: TGTGCCAACAGTGAACTTAGCCGGTTCAATGAGCAGTTCTTC. Translating gives CANSELSRFNEQFF.

This rearrangement joins TRBV20-1 to TRBJ2-1; 9 bases fit TRBD2. V gave up 6 bases and J gave up 4 bases; unmatched junction bases: 10. CDR3 length equals 15 residues. The germline V gene encodes CDR1 DFQATT and CDR2 SNEGSKA (reference sequence). The CDR3, as DNA: TGCAGTGCGACAACCGGGACTAGCCAATACAATGAGCAGTTCTTC. The encoded protein is CSATTGTSQYNEQFF.

This clonotype was seen ten or more times. The V and J genes are TRBV7-8 and TRBJ2-7; a possible D gene is TRBD1 (6 bases). The V end lost 0 bases, the J end lost 2 bases, and 8 bases lay between the germline ends. Germline assignment: CDR1 SGHVS and CDR2 FQNEAQ. This CDR3 spans 14 amino acids. CDR3 in DNA: TGTGCCAGCAGCTTAGCGGGGGCGGCCTACGAGCAGTACTTC. Translated: CASSLAGAAYEQYF.

The rearrangement links TRBV2 to TRBJ2-1; TRBD1 matches 7 bases. V was clipped by 10 bases and J by 4 bases; unmatched bases: 1. The CDR3 contains 11 residues. Germline CDR1 reads SNHLY; CDR2 reads FYNNEI. Written as DNA, the CDR3 is TGTGCCATACAGGGGTACAATGAGCAGTTCTTC. It translates to CAIQGYNEQFF.